The next 32 T cell receptor beta chains were all read from a single sample in a study of CD8 T cells in Susac syndrome. With random hexamers, roughly 0.5 to 1 ug RNA was reverse transcribed. TCRdb re-analysed the immunoSEQ multiplex PCR reads in MiXCR, keeping a single row per CDR3 protein. There are more than 65,000 distinct CDR3 sequences in the sample; over 90% occur only once, and about 0.22% lies in the top ten. The sequenced material came from CD8+ T cells from PBMCs. Every receptor here comes from a human donor in good health.

The J gene is TRBJ1-1, the V gene TRBV29-1; tentative D call: TRBD1 (5 bases). Germline assignment: CDR1 SQVTM and CDR2 ANQGSEA. V lost 1 base and J lost 11, with 17 bases in between. The CDR3 runs to 13 residues. CDR3 sequence (DNA): TGCAGCGTTGAAGCGACAGAAATGGCTTATGCTTTCTTT. This codes for CSVEATEMAYAFF.

This clonotype was counted a single time. V gene TRBV4-1 combines with J gene TRBJ1-3, with a tentative D call TRBD1 (5 bases). The CDR3 runs 14 residues. Germline assignment: CDR1 MGHRA and CDR2 YSYEKL. Trimming took off 8 bases at V and 0 bases at J, with 11 bases between the two ends. The CDR3 nucleotides are TGCGCCAGCTCCCAGGGCCCCTCTGGAAACACCATATATTTT. Encoded protein: CASSQGPSGNTIYF.

V is TRBV9 and J is TRBJ2-5; TRBD2 agrees at 10 bases. The CDR3 totals 15 residues. Per the germline V gene, CDR1 is SGDLS and CDR2 is YYNGEE. With 3 bases clipped from V and 4 bases from J, the junction kept 6 bases outside the gene matches. The CDR3 spells CASSGWSGGGETQYF. CDR3 DNA: TGTGCCAGCAGCGGCTGGAGCGGGGGGGGAGAGACCCAGTACTTC.

The J gene is TRBJ2-7, the V gene TRBV4-1; D is unclear. This CDR3 has 15 residues. V lost 4 bases and J 0 bases, leaving 13 bases between the germline ends. Germline assignment: CDR1 MGHRA and CDR2 YSYEKL. CDR3: CASSLHASSSYEQYF. CDR3 DNA: TGCGCCAGCAGCCTACACGCATCCAGCTCCTACGAGCAGTACTTC.

A few counts support this clonotype. V usage is TRBV4-2 and J usage is TRBJ2-7; TRBD2 might be the D (6 bases). Germline CDR1 and CDR2: LGHNA and YNFKEQ. There are 13 residues in the CDR3. With 4 bases removed from V and 3 bases from J, the gap between germline ends came to 10 bases. The chain's CDR3 is CASSPGDGYEQYF. The CDR3 region has the DNA TGTGCCAGCAGCCCGGGGGACGGCTACGAGCAGTACTTC.

The table lists this clonotype with a count of one. J is TRBJ2-5 and V is TRBV7-9, with D maybe TRBD2 (6 bases). The J call may be mistaken, given a closer DNA end match to TRBJ2-7. The germline V gene encodes CDR1 SEHNR and CDR2 FQNEAQ (reference sequence). CDR3 length: 12 residues. The CDR3 region has the DNA TGTGCCAGCAGCTGGGGAGGATTCGAGCAGTACTTC. Its protein is CASSWGGFEQYF.

The J gene is TRBJ2-5, the V gene TRBV7-9; unclear D gene. This CDR3 has 14 residues. The germline V gene has CDR1 SEHNR and CDR2 FQNEAQ (reference sequence). Between the trimmed V and J ends, which lost 5 bases and 1 base, there was a span of 11 bases. CDR3 protein: CASSVSQPQETQYF. The CDR3, as DNA: TGTGCCAGCAGCGTTTCACAACCCCAAGAGACCCAGTACTTC.

This chain connects TRBV5-4 to TRBJ1-1, with TRBD1 matching 11 bases. V dropped 5 bases and J dropped 3; count of bases not matched to a gene: 3. Germline V lookup: CDR1 SGHNT, CDR2 YYREEE (reference sequence). CDR3 size: 14 residues. The CDR3 sequence is CASRWDRGDTEAFF. CDR3 nucleotide sequence: TGTGCCAGCAGGTGGGACAGGGGGGACACTGAAGCTTTCTTT.

The chain links TRBV3-1 to TRBJ2-3, with 7 nucleotides matching TRBD1. Germline V gene sequence: CDR1 LGHDT, CDR2 YNNKEL (reference sequence). The CDR3 covers 16 residues. V gave up 2 bases and J gave up 2 bases; unmatched junction bases: 7. CDR3 nucleotide sequence: TGTGCCAGCAGCCAAACAAGGGGACAGACCACAGATACGCAGTATTTT. Amino acid sequence: CASSQTRGQTTDTQYF.

The chain joins TRBV6-5 to TRBJ2-3; D remains ambiguous. CDR1 is MNHEY, CDR2 SVGAGI, per germline. V was shortened by 2 bases and J by 4 bases, with 7 bases between the two germline ends. The CDR3 extends over 13 amino acids. The CDR3 region has the DNA TGTGCCAGCAGTTACATGGGTTCAGATACGCAGTATTTT. This translates into CASSYMGSDTQYF.

This sequence joins TRBV5-4 and TRBJ2-3; D not resolved. Germline lookup yields CDR1 SGHNT and CDR2 YYREEE (reference sequence). The CDR3 spans 12 residues. The V end was cut by 3 bases, the J end by 6 bases, with 8 bases between. The CDR3 sequence is CASSSPHDTQYF. Here the CDR3 DNA reads TGTGCCAGCAGCTCCCCCCACGATACGCAGTATTTT.

This sequence joins TRBV19 and TRBJ1-1; possibly TRBD1 for D (6 bases). The CDR3 spans 12 residues. V dropped 5 bases and J dropped 8 bases, with 12 bases sitting between them. In germline, CDR1 is LNHDA, CDR2 SQIVND (reference sequence). CDR3 amino acids: CASSVLGGEAFF. CDR3 DNA sequence: TGTGCCAGTAGTGTTCTGGGGGGCGAAGCTTTCTTT.

The genes are TRBV7-3 and TRBJ2-1, with D maybe TRBD2 (6 bases). CDR1 is SGHTA and CDR2 is FQGTGA in the germline V gene. This CDR3 contains 14 residues. The V gene lost 0 bases and the J gene lost 6 bases, with 9 bases spanning the gap. The CDR3 sequence: CASSLTLGGNEQFF. In nucleotides, the CDR3 is TGTGCCAGCAGCTTAACTCTCGGGGGCAATGAGCAGTTCTTC.

The chain employs TRBV3-1 and TRBJ2-3; 7 bases line up with TRBD1. V lost 4 bases to trimming and J lost 9 bases; unmatched junction nucleotides: 19. The CDR3 spans 17 residues. Germline-derived CDR1 and CDR2 are LGHDT and YNNKEL (reference sequence). The CDR3 DNA sequence: TGTGCCAGCAGCCCCAACCTATGGGGAGTGGACAGGACAACGCAGTATTTT. Translated: CASSPNLWGVDRTTQYF.

The chain joins TRBV7-3 to TRBJ2-1; 9 bases line up with TRBD2. J gave up 8 bases and V 6 bases, and 5 bases lay outside the gene matches. The CDR3 sequence is 13 residues long. The germline gives CDR1 SGHTA, CDR2 FQGTGA. The CDR3: CASRAGLADEQFF. In DNA, the CDR3 is TGTGCCAGCAGAGCGGGACTAGCCGATGAGCAGTTCTTC.

The chain couples TRBV4-2 to TRBJ1-1, with a weak D call TRBD1 (5 bases). Looked up from germline, CDR1 is LGHNA and CDR2 is YNFKEQ. The CDR3 totals 14 residues. Trimming took off 4 bases at V and 0 bases at J, with 9 bases between the two ends. The CDR3 nucleotides are TGTGCCAGCAGCCCAGACAGCATGAACACTGAAGCTTTCTTT. Protein: CASSPDSMNTEAFF.

The rearrangement joins TRBV9 to TRBJ1-1, with 7 bases aligning to TRBD1. Germline CDR1 SGDLS, CDR2 YYNGEE. There are 15 residues in the CDR3. The J segment lost 2 bases and the V segment lost 2 bases, leaving 6 bases of the junction unmatched. The DNA for the CDR3 is TGTGCCAGCAGCGTCGAAGACAGGGCAAACACTGAAGCTTTCTTT. Its translation: CASSVEDRANTEAFF.

This chain joins TRBV6-6 and TRBJ2-5; either TRBD1 or TRBD2 may supply D (5 bases each). This CDR3 contains 15 residues. V lost 5 bases to trimming and J lost 1 base, with 14 bases between them. CDR1 is MNHNY and CDR2 is SVGAGI in the germline V gene (reference sequence). Here the CDR3 reads CASSPDGATQETQYF. The CDR3 bases are TGTGCCAGCAGTCCCGACGGGGCAACCCAAGAGACCCAGTACTTC.

The chain uses TRBV29-1 and TRBJ2-7, with D possibly TRBD1 on 6 matching bases. In germline, CDR1 is SQVTM, CDR2 ANQGSEA. This CDR3 contains 11 residues. Trimming removed 6 bases from V and 3 bases from J, with 9 bases in between. The CDR3 loop is CSVTQGYEQYV. CDR3 nucleotide sequence: TGCAGCGTCACACAGGGCTACGAGCAGTACGTC.

The genes are TRBV28 and TRBJ1-5; a weak D match, TRBD1 (6 bases). V dropped 7 bases and J dropped 7 bases, with 14 bases sitting between them. CDR1 is MDHEN, CDR2 SYDVKM, per germline. The CDR3 is made up of 13 amino acids. The CDR3 nucleotides read TGTGCCAGCACCAGGGGAGTCCGGCAGCCCCAGCATTTT. The encoded protein is CASTRGVRQPQHF.

To note about this clonotype: One end of the junction varies from germline; a read error may be responsible. The gene calls are TRBV25-1 and TRBJ1-4; D gene unclear. The CDR3 sequence is 11 residues long. Germline-derived CDR1 and CDR2 are MGHDK and SYGVNS. The CDR3 is CASGSGEALRF. CDR3 DNA: TGTGCCAGCGGATCGGGAGAGGCCCTCCGTTTT.

The chain links TRBV5-1 to TRBJ2-5; D is undetermined. The CDR3 is made up of 13 amino acids. V was trimmed by 3 bases and J by 5 bases, leaving 11 bases between them. The germline V gene has CDR1 SGHRS and CDR2 YFSETQ. CDR3 in amino acids: CASSSLNTETQYF. CDR3 in DNA: TGCGCCAGCAGCTCTCTAAATACCGAGACCCAGTACTTC.

This clonotype was found a few times. V and J are TRBV5-4 and TRBJ2-7; no clear D. The germline V gene encodes CDR1 SGHNT and CDR2 YYREEE (reference sequence). This CDR3 is 14 amino acids long. The ends were cut back, 4 bases at V and 5 bases at J, with 16 bases in the middle. This chain's CDR3 is CASSHKTQPHEQYV. In DNA form, the CDR3 reads TGTGCCAGCAGCCACAAGACTCAACCCCACGAGCAGTACGTC.

This rearrangement joins TRBV6-2 or TRBV6-3 to TRBJ2-3; D might be TRBD1 or TRBD2, each matching 5 bases. The length of the CDR3 is 13 residues. V was trimmed by 6 bases and J by 4 bases, leaving 11 bases between them. The germline gives CDR1 MNHEY, CDR2 SVGEGT. The CDR3 sequence: CASSPLGADTQYF. CDR3 bases: TGTGCCAGCAGCCCCCTGGGGGCAGATACGCAGTATTTT.

The CDR3 loop is CSFAGVYQETQYF. The CDR3 DNA is TGCAGCTTCGCCGGGGTGTACCAAGAGACCCAGTACTTC. The rearrangement uses TRBV29-1 and TRBJ2-5; a possible D gene is TRBD2 (5 bases). The V and J ends lost 8 bases and 0 bases respectively, with 13 bases between them. The CDR3 totals 13 residues. The V gene's germline CDR1 is SQVTM and CDR2 ANQGSEA.

This chain's CDR3 is CASRTQGNEQFF. For the CDR3, the DNA is TGTGCCAGTAGGACCCAAGGCAATGAGCAGTTCTTC. V and J are TRBV19 and TRBJ2-1; D remains unclear. The length of the CDR3 is 12 residues. Trimming took 6 bases from V and 6 from J, leaving 9 bases between them. The germline V gene encodes CDR1 LNHDA and CDR2 SQIVND (reference sequence).

The rearrangement uses TRBV7-9 and TRBJ1-3; D perhaps matches TRBD1 (6 bases). Germline assignment: CDR1 SEHNR and CDR2 FQNEAQ (reference sequence). The CDR3 is 14 amino acids. V lost 3 bases and J lost 4, with 10 bases in between. The CDR3 reads CASSFRTDGNTIYF. CDR3 nucleotide sequence: TGTGCCAGCAGCTTCCGGACAGACGGAAACACCATATATTTT.

The chain couples TRBV5-4 to TRBJ2-3; D is perhaps TRBD2 (5 bases). Trimming shortened V by 4 bases and J by 0 bases, and 15 bases separated the two germline ends. The germline CDR1 and CDR2 sequences are SGHNT and YYREEE (reference sequence). The CDR3 is 16 residues long. CDR3 sequence: CASSHGLPTSTDTQYF. DNA of the CDR3: TGTGCCAGCAGCCACGGACTGCCAACTAGCACAGATACGCAGTATTTT.

The chain's CDR3 is CASSLEAGLNTEAFF. CDR3 nucleotides: TGTGCCAGCAGTTTAGAGGCAGGCTTGAACACTGAAGCTTTCTTT. The V gene is TRBV28, the J gene TRBJ1-1; the D is unclear. This CDR3 spans 15 amino acids. V was cut by 2 bases and J by 0 bases, with 10 bases left in between. In germline, CDR1 is MDHEN, CDR2 SYDVKM. Using reference TRBV28 and TRBJ1-1 for the parts outside the CDR3, the full variable domain is DVKVTQSSRYLVKRTGEKVFLECVQDMDHENMFWYRQDPGLGLRLIYFSYDVKMKEKGDIPEGYSVSREKKERFSLILESASTNQTSMYLCASSLEAGLNTEAFFGQGTRLTVV.

The rearrangement uses TRBV28 and TRBJ2-7; the match to TRBD1 covers 9 bases. CDR3 length: 14 amino acids. Trimming removed 5 bases from V and 5 bases from J; junction bases left unmatched: 7. The germline CDR1 and CDR2 sequences are MDHEN and SYDVKM. CDR3 bases: TGTGCCAGCAGTCCCCTGGACAGGGGCCACGAGCAGTACGTC. Translated, it gives CASSPLDRGHEQYV.

CDR3: CASSLDTANYGYTF. The CDR3 nucleotides read TGCGCCAGCAGCTTGGATACAGCTAACTATGGCTACACCTTC. The V and J genes are TRBV5-1 and TRBJ1-2; no definite D call. CDR1 SGHRS and CDR2 YFSETQ come from the germline V gene. The CDR3 is 14 amino acids. The V end lost 0 bases, the J end lost 0 bases, and 6 bases lay between the germline ends.

The rearrangement links TRBV5-1 to TRBJ2-5; 7 bases are a match to TRBD2. V gave up 3 bases and J gave up 5 bases; unmatched junction bases: 10. From germline, CDR1 is SGHRS and CDR2 YFSETQ. The CDR3 runs 15 residues. In nucleotides, the CDR3 is TGCGCCAGCAGCTGGGGGGGTAGCCTGAGCGAGACCCAGTACTTC. It encodes CASSWGGSLSETQYF.